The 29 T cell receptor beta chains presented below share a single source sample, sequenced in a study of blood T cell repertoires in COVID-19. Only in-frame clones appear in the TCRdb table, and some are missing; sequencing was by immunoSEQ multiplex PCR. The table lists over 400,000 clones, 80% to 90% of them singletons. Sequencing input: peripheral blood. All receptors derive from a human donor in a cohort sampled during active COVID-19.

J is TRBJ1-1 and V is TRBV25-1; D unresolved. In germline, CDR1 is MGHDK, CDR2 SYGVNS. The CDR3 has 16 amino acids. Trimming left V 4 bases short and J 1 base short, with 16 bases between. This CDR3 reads CASSGGGFPWNTEAFF. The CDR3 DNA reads TGTGCCAGCAGTGGGGGAGGGTTCCCCTGGAACACTGAAGCTTTCTTT.

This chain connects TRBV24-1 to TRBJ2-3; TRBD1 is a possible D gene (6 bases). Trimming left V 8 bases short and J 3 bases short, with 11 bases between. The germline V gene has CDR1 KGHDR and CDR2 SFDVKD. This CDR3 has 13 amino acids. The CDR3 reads CATTAQGTDTQYF. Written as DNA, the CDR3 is TGTGCCACCACTGCCCAGGGGACAGATACGCAGTATTTT.

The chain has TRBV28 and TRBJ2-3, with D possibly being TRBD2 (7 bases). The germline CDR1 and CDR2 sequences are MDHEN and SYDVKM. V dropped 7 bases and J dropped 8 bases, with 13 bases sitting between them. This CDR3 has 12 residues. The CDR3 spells CASTTGRGTQYF. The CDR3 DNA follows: TGTGCCAGCACCACAGGGAGGGGTACGCAGTATTTT.

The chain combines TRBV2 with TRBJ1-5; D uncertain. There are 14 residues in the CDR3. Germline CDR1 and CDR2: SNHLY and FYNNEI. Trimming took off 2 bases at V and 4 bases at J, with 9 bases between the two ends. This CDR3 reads CASSENSLNQPQHF. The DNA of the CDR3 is TGTGCCAGCAGTGAAAACAGCCTGAATCAGCCCCAGCATTTT.

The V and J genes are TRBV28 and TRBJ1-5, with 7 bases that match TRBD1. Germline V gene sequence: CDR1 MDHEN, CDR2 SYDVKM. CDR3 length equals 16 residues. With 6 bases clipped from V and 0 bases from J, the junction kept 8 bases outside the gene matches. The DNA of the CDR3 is TGTGCCAGCAGAACCCCGGGACAGTATAGCAATCAGCCCCAGCATTTT. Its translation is CASRTPGQYSNQPQHF.

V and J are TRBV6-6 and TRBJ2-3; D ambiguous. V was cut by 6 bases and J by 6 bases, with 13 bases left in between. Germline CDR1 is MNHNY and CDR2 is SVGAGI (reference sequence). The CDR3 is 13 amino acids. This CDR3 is CASSRDLRDTQYF. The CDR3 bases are TGTGCCAGCAGCCGAGACTTGCGGGATACGCAGTATTTT.

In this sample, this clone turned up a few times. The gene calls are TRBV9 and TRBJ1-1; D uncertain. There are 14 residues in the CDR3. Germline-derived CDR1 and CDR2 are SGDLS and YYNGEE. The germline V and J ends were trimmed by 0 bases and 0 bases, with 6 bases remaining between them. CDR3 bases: TGTGCCAGCAGCGTAGAAGCCTTGAACACTGAAGCTTTCTTT. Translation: CASSVEALNTEAFF.

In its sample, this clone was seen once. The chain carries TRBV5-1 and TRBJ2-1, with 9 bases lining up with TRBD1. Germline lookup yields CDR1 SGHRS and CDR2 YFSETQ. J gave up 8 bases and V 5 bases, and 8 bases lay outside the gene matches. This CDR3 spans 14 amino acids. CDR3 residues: CASRPGTGNYEQFF. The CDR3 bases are TGCGCCAGCAGGCCCGGGACAGGGAACTATGAGCAGTTCTTC.

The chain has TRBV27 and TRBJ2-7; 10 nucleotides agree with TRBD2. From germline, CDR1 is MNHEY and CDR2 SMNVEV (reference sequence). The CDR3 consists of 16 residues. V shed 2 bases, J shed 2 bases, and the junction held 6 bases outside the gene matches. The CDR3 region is CASSLRGSGGAYEQYF. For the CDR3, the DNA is TGTGCCAGCAGTTTAAGGGGGAGCGGGGGGGCCTACGAGCAGTACTTC.

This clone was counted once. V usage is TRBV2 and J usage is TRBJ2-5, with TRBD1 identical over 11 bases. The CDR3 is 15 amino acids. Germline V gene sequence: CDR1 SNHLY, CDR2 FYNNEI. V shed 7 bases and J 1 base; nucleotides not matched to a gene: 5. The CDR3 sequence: CASTDGTGGQETQYF. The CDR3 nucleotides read TGTGCCAGCACCGACGGGACAGGGGGCCAAGAGACCCAGTACTTC. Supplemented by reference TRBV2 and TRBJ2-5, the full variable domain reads EPEVTQTPSHQVTQMGQEVILRCVPISNHLYFYWYRQILGQKVEFLVSFYNNEISEKSEIFDDQFSVERPDGSNFTLKIRSTKLEDSAMYFCASTDGTGGQETQYFGPGTRLLVL.

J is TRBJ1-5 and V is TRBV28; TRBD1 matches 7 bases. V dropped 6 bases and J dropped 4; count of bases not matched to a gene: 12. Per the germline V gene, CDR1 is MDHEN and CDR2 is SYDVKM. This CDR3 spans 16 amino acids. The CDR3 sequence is CASRARQGEGNQPQHF. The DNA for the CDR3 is TGTGCCAGCAGGGCCCGACAGGGAGAGGGAAATCAGCCCCAGCATTTT.

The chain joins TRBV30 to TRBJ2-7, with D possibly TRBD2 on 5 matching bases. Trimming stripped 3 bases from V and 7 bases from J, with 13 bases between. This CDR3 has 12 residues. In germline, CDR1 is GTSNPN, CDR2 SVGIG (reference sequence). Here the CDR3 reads CAWSARPGEQYF. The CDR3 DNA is TGTGCCTGGAGCGCTCGTCCGGGAGAGCAGTACTTC. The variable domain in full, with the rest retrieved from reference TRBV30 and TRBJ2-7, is SQTIHQWPATLVQPVGSPLSLECTVEGTSNPNLYWYRQAAGRGLQLLFYSVGIGQISSEVPQNLSASRPQDRQFILSSKKLLLSDSGFYLCAWSARPGEQYFGPGTRLTVT.

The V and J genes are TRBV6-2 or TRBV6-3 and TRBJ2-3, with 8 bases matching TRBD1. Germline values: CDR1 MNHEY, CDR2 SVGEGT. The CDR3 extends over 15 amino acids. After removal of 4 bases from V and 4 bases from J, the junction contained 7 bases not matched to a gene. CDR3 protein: CASSLRDRGADTQYF. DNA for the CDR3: TGTGCCAGCAGTTTGAGAGACAGGGGAGCAGATACGCAGTATTTT.

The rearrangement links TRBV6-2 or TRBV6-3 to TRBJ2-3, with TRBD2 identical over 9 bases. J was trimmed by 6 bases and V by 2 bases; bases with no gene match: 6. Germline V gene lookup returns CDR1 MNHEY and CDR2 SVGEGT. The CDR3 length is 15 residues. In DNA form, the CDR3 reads TGTGCCAGCAGTTACGCGGGAGGGTTCAGCGATACGCAGTATTTT. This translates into CASSYAGGFSDTQYF.

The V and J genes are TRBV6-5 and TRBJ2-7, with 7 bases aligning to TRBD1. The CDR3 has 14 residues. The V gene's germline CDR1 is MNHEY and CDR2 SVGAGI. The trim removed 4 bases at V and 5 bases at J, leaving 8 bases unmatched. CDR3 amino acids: CASSFQGVLDEQYF. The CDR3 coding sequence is TGTGCCAGCAGTTTCCAGGGGGTCTTGGACGAGCAGTACTTC.

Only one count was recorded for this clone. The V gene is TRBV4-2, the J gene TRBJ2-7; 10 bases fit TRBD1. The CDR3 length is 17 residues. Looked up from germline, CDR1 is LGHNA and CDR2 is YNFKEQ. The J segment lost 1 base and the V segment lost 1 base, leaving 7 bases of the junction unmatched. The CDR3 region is CASSQAVGTGASYEQYF. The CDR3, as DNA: TGTGCCAGCAGCCAAGCTGTGGGGACAGGGGCTTCCTACGAGCAGTACTTC.

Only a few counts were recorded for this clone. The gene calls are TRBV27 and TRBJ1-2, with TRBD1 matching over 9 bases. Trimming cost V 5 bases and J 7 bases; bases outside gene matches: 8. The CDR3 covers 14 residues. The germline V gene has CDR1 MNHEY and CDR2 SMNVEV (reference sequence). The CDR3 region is CASSQNRGHGGYTF. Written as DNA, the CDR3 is TGTGCCAGCAGTCAAAACAGGGGGCACGGTGGCTACACCTTC.

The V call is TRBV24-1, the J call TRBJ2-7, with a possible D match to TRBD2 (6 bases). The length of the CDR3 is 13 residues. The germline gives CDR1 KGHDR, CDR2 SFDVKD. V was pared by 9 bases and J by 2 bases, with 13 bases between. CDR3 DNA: TGTGCCACCGGACCCCGCGGGACCTACGAGCAGTACTTC. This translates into CATGPRGTYEQYF.

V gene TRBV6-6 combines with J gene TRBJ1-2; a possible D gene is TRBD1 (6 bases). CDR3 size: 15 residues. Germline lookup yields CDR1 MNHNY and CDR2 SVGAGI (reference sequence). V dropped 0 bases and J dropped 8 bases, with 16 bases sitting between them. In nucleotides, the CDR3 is TGTGCCAGCAGTTACTCTCACGACAGGAGGTTGGGCTACACCTTC. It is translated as CASSYSHDRRLGYTF.

In DNA form, the CDR3 reads TGTGCCTGGAGTGACCCGCAGGGTATGACCGATGAAAAACTGTTTTTT. It specifies CAWSDPQGMTDEKLFF. This rearrangement joins TRBV30 to TRBJ1-4, with D possibly matching TRBD1 (5 bases). V lost 1 base, J lost 6 bases, and 18 bases lay in between. Germline CDR1 GTSNPN, CDR2 SVGIG (reference sequence). The CDR3 runs 16 residues.

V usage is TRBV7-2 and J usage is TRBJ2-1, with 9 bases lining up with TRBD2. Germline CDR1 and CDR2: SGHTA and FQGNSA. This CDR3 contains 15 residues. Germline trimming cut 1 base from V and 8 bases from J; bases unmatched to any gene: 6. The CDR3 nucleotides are TGTGCCAGCAGCTTAGGGCGGGAGGGCCCTTATGAGCAGTTCTTC. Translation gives CASSLGREGPYEQFF.

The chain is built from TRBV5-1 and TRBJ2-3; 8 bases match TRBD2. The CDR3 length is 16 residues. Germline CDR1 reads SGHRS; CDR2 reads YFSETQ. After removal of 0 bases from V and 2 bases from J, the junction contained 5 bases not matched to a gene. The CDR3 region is CASSLVVSGTTDTQYF. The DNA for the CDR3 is TGCGCCAGCAGCTTGGTTGTTAGCGGGACCACAGATACGCAGTATTTT.

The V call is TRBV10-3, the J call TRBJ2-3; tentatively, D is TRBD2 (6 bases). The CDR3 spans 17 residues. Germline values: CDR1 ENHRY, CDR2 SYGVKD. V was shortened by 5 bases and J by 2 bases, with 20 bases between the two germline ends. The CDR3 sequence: CAISSISGSGTTDTQYF. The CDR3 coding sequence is TGTGCCATCAGTTCAATTAGCGGTAGCGGAACCACAGATACGCAGTATTTT.

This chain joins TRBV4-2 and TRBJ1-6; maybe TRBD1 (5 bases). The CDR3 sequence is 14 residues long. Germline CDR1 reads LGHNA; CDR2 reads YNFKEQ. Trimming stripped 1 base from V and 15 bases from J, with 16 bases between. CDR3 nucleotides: TGTGCCAGCAGCCAAGTAATCAGGGTTGATAACCTCCACTTT. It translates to CASSQVIRVDNLHF.

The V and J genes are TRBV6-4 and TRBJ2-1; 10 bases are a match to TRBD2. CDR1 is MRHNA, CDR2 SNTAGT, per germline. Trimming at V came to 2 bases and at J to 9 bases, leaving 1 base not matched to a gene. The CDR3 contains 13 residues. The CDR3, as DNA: TGTGCCAGCAGTGACCGGACTAGCGGTGAGCAGTTCTTC. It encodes CASSDRTSGEQFF.

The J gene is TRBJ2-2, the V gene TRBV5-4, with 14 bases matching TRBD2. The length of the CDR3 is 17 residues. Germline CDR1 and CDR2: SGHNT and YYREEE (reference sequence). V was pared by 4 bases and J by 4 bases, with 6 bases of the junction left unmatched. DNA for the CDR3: TGTGCCAGCAGCCCGCGGACTAGCGGGAGGCGCACCGGGGAGCTGTTTTTT. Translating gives CASSPRTSGRRTGELFF.

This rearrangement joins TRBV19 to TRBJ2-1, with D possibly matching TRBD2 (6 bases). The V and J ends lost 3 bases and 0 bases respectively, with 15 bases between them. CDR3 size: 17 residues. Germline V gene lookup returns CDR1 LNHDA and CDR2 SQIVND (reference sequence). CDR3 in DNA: TGTGCCAGTAGTATTAGTTCCGGCGGGATCTCCTACAATGAGCAGTTCTTC. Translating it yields CASSISSGGISYNEQFF.

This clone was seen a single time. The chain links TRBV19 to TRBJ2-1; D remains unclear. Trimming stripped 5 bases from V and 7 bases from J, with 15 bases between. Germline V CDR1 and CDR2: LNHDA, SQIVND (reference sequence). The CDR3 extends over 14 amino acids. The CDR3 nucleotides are TGTGCCAGTAGTGTCCTCGCGGCCGGGAATGAGCAGTTCTTC. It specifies CASSVLAAGNEQFF.

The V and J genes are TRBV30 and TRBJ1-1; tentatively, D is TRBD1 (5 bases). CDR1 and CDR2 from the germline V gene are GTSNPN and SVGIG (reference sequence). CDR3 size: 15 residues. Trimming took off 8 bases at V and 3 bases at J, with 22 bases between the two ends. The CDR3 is CAGTSRRSGDTEAFF. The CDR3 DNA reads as TGTGCCGGAACCTCTCGACGTTCGGGGGACACTGAAGCTTTCTTT.